Below are 5 T cell receptor beta chains sequenced from a single sample in a study of blood T cell repertoires in COVID-19. The repertoire was sequenced with immunoSEQ multiplex PCR; TCRdb's copy has only in-frame clones and lacks some. The profile covers approximately 220,000 clones, with 75% to 90% appearing a single time and about 17% taken by the ten largest. The sample taken for sequencing was PBMCs or T cells enriched from blood (not recorded which). All receptors derive from a man in his forties or fifties who had recovered from COVID-19.

Only one count was recorded for this clone. CDR3 loop: CASSLWGTGGVRKTQYF. The CDR3 coding sequence is TGTGCCAGCAGTTTATGGGGGACAGGGGGCGTCAGAAAGACCCAGTACTTC. The chain has TRBV27 and TRBJ2-5; 12 bases agree with TRBD1. CDR3 length: 17 amino acids. Germline values: CDR1 MNHEY, CDR2 SMNVEV (reference sequence). The ends lost 1 base at V and 6 bases at J; junction bases unmatched: 9.

The genes are TRBV5-1 and TRBJ2-7; TRBD1 matches at 7 bases. The CDR3 sequence is 14 residues long. Unmatched junction bases numbered 8, after V lost 4 bases and J lost 4 bases. Germline V gene data show CDR1 as SGHRS and CDR2 as YFSETQ. Here the CDR3 reads CASSHDRAEYEQYF. In nucleotides, the CDR3 is TGCGCCAGCAGCCACGACAGGGCGGAGTACGAGCAGTACTTC.

This clone turned up a few times. The V and J genes are TRBV21-1 and TRBJ2-7; TRBD1 reflects the table's D call only, with no check against the DNA. TRBV21-1 is labeled a pseudogene. This CDR3 is built from 15 residues. CDR3 nucleotide sequence: TGTGCCAGCAGCAAAGCGACAGGGGCGGTAGGCGAGCAGTACTTC. This translates into CASSKATGAVGEQYF.

V is TRBV29-1 and J is TRBJ1-2; 7 positions agree with TRBD1. The CDR3 contains 15 residues. Germline V gives CDR1 SQVTM, CDR2 ANQGSEA. V lost 5 bases to trimming and J lost 6 bases; unmatched junction nucleotides: 15. CDR3 DNA sequence: TGCAGCGTTAGGGGGCGAGACTATACGGGCGATGGCTACACCTTC. Translating gives CSVRGRDYTGDGYTF.

This chain joins TRBV6-5 and TRBJ1-2, with 7 bases lining up with TRBD1. The CDR3 extends over 14 amino acids. V lost 7 bases to trimming and J lost 6 bases; unmatched junction nucleotides: 11. Germline CDR1 is MNHEY and CDR2 is SVGAGI. Written as DNA, the CDR3 is TGTGCCAGCAACTCCCTAAGGGGGCGGGATGGCTACACCTTC. Amino acids: CASNSLRGRDGYTF.